The 27 T cell receptor beta chains below all came from one sample that was sequenced in a study of cytomegalovirus exposure and HLA in healthy donors. Both 60 Vbeta primers and 13 Jbeta primers went into the PCR. The protocol was immunoSEQ multiplex PCR, while the TCRdb copy is restricted to in-frame clones and leaves out a portion. The sample has around 130,000 clones, over 75% seen once. Sequences were obtained from PBMCs. All receptors derive from a woman in her late teens or twenties in good health and CMV-seronegative.

The chain has TRBV4-1 and TRBJ2-3; 10 nucleotides line up with TRBD1. From germline, CDR1 is MGHRA and CDR2 YSYEKL. The CDR3 is made up of 17 amino acids. J gave up 0 bases and V 4 bases, and 7 bases lay outside the gene matches. CDR3 in DNA: TGCGCCAGCAGCCGGGGACAGGGGATTAAAAGCACAGATACGCAGTATTTT. It yields the protein CASSRGQGIKSTDTQYF.

This clone occurred once. The rearrangement joins TRBV4-2 to TRBJ2-7; 7 bases match TRBD2. This CDR3 contains 12 residues. Germline V gives CDR1 LGHNA, CDR2 YNFKEQ. Trimming took 2 bases from V and 7 from J; bases not matched to a gene: 2. The CDR3 DNA sequence: TGTGCCAGCAGCCAACTGGGGGGGGAGCAGTACTTC. It specifies CASSQLGGEQYF.

The chain employs TRBV9 and TRBJ2-7; D possibly corresponds to TRBD1 (6 bases). The germline gives CDR1 SGDLS, CDR2 YYNGEE. This CDR3 spans 16 amino acids. Trimming stripped 0 bases from V and 5 bases from J, with 18 bases between. The CDR3 is CASSVADVQGIHEQYF. The CDR3 bases are TGTGCCAGCAGCGTAGCTGATGTACAGGGTATTCACGAGCAGTACTTC. Using reference TRBV9 and TRBJ2-7 for the parts outside the CDR3, the full variable domain is DSGVTQTPKHLITATGQRVTLRCSPRSGDLSVYWYQQSLDQGLQFLIQYYNGEERAKGNILERFSAQQFPDLHSELNLSSLELGDSALYFCASSVADVQGIHEQYFGPGTRLTVT.

The genes are TRBV5-5 and TRBJ1-1; D perhaps matches TRBD1 (5 bases). The V gene lost 0 bases and the J gene lost 0 bases, with 9 bases spanning the gap. The CDR3 runs 15 residues. Germline V gene lookup returns CDR1 SGHKS and CDR2 YYEKEE (reference sequence). The CDR3 here is CASSLGQGMNTEAFF. The CDR3 nucleotides are TGTGCCAGCAGCTTGGGGCAGGGCATGAACACTGAAGCTTTCTTT.

This clone was seen only a few times. The rearrangement uses TRBV29-1 and TRBJ2-1; 13 positions agree with TRBD2. Germline CDR1 SQVTM, CDR2 ANQGSEA. This CDR3 is built from 15 residues. V gave up 7 bases and J gave up 7 bases; unmatched junction bases: 10. CDR3 DNA sequence: TGCAGCGCACCCCCCGGACTAGCGGGAGTGAATGAGCAGTTCTTC. As protein: CSAPPGLAGVNEQFF.

The rearrangement links TRBV2 to TRBJ2-7; 10 positions match TRBD1. The CDR3 is 13 residues long. The V segment lost 4 bases and the J segment 4 bases; nucleotides outside the gene matches: 1. Germline assignment: CDR1 SNHLY and CDR2 FYNNEI. CDR3 DNA sequence: TGTGCCAGCAGTGTGGGACAGGGGTACGAGCAGTACTTC. Translated, it gives CASSVGQGYEQYF.

The rearrangement joins TRBV18 to TRBJ1-1; D is ambiguous. Trimming pared 5 bases from V and 2 bases from J, leaving 9 bases between. CDR3 length equals 13 residues. Germline CDR1 reads KGHSH; CDR2 reads LQKENI. The CDR3 DNA is TGTGCCAGCTCAGAGCTGACAAACACTGAAGCTTTCTTT. Protein: CASSELTNTEAFF.

The gene calls are TRBV19 and TRBJ1-1; possibly TRBD1 for D (5 bases). The CDR3 has 15 residues. Trimming cost V 0 bases and J 4 bases, with 12 bases left between them. Germline CDR1 LNHDA, CDR2 SQIVND (reference sequence). The CDR3 protein is CASSIEVGVGTEAFF. The CDR3 DNA sequence: TGTGCCAGTAGTATAGAGGTAGGGGTTGGCACTGAAGCTTTCTTT. Full variable domain (rest looked up from reference TRBV19 and TRBJ1-1): DGGITQSPKYLFRKEGQNVTLSCEQNLNHDAMYWYRQDPGQGLRLIYYSQIVNDFQKGDIAEGYSVSREKKESFPLTVTSAQKNPTAFYLCASSIEVGVGTEAFFGQGTRLTVV.

This chain uses TRBV19 with TRBJ1-5; weak D call: TRBD1 (5 bases). The germline gives CDR1 LNHDA, CDR2 SQIVND (reference sequence). The CDR3 contains 16 residues. Trimming took off 3 bases at V and 6 bases at J, with 18 bases between the two ends. CDR3 nucleotide sequence: TGTGCCAGTAGTATTGATCCGTCTGGGGGGTTTCAGCCCCAGCATTTT. This encodes CASSIDPSGGFQPQHF.

The chain employs TRBV2 and TRBJ2-7, with D maybe TRBD1 (5 bases). The germline V gene encodes CDR1 SNHLY and CDR2 FYNNEI. The ends were cut back, 9 bases at V and 1 base at J, with 13 bases in the middle. The CDR3 sequence is 13 residues long. The CDR3 sequence: CASAGQESYEQYF. The CDR3 nucleotides are TGTGCCAGTGCAGGGCAGGAGTCCTACGAGCAGTACTTC. The full variable domain, completed using reference TRBV2 and TRBJ2-7, is EPEVTQTPSHQVTQMGQEVILRCVPISNHLYFYWYRQILGQKVEFLVSFYNNEISEKSEIFDDQFSVERPDGSNFTLKIRSTKLEDSAMYFCASAGQESYEQYFGPGTRLTVT.

This clone has only a few counts. V is TRBV6-5 and J is TRBJ1-1, with TRBD1 matching 7 bases. The V segment lost 6 bases and the J segment 11 bases; nucleotides outside the gene matches: 9. The CDR3 consists of 12 residues. Germline V gene data show CDR1 as MNHEY and CDR2 as SVGAGI. This CDR3 reads CASSHPTGTAFF. In DNA form, the CDR3 reads TGTGCCAGCAGCCACCCGACAGGGACGGCTTTCTTT.

The V gene is TRBV4-2, the J gene TRBJ1-6; D call uncertain. Trimming removed 2 bases at V and 7 bases at J, with 12 bases between. This CDR3 has 15 amino acids. Germline V gene data show CDR1 as LGHNA and CDR2 as YNFKEQ. Here the CDR3 reads CASSQPRERNSPLHF. The CDR3 coding sequence is TGTGCCAGCAGCCAACCGCGGGAACGAAATTCACCCCTCCACTTT.

This clone was counted between two and nine times. The CDR3 here is CASSLPGRNYGYTF. The CDR3, as DNA: TGTGCCAGCAGCCTCCCGGGAAGAAACTATGGCTACACCTTC. The rearrangement links TRBV5-6 to TRBJ1-2; no reliable D call. Trimming left V 4 bases short and J 2 bases short, with 12 bases between. Germline V CDR1 and CDR2: SGHDT, YYEEEE. The CDR3 is made up of 14 amino acids.

The chain uses TRBV4-3 and TRBJ2-3; D remains ambiguous. Per the germline V gene, CDR1 is LGHNA and CDR2 is YSLEER. V was cut by 1 base and J by 2 bases, with 7 bases left in between. The CDR3 loop spans 14 amino acids. CDR3 sequence: CASSQGVTTDTQYF. DNA for the CDR3: TGCGCCAGCAGCCAAGGCGTCACCACAGATACGCAGTATTTT.

The CDR3 protein is CASSDKGRDTGELFF. The DNA of the CDR3 is TGTGCCAGCAGTGACAAAGGGAGAGACACCGGGGAGCTGTTTTTT. V gene TRBV6-4 combines with J gene TRBJ2-2; D possibly corresponds to TRBD2 (5 bases). V lost 2 bases and J lost 3, with 10 bases in between. The germline V gene encodes CDR1 MRHNA and CDR2 SNTAGT. The CDR3 totals 15 residues.

The chain carries TRBV13 and TRBJ2-7; 10 bases are a match to TRBD1. The J segment lost 5 bases and the V segment lost 6 bases, leaving 7 bases of the junction unmatched. CDR1 is PRHDT and CDR2 is FYEKMQ in the germline V gene (reference sequence). This CDR3 region has 14 residues. CDR3 residues: CASSTGTGVDEQYF. The CDR3 coding sequence is TGTGCCAGCAGTACCGGGACAGGGGTGGACGAGCAGTACTTC.

The rearrangement joins TRBV10-1 to TRBJ2-1; TRBD2 is a possible D gene (6 bases). Germline V gene sequence: CDR1 WNHNN, CDR2 SYGVQD (reference sequence). The ends were cut back, 2 bases at V and 6 bases at J, with 14 bases in the middle. There are 15 residues in the CDR3. Written as DNA, the CDR3 is TGCGCCAGCAGTGAGGGGGGGTCACGGTTCAATGAGCAGTTCTTC. Translated: CASSEGGSRFNEQFF.

The chain combines TRBV10-3 with TRBJ1-2; 8 nucleotides agree with TRBD1. Germline CDR1 is ENHRY and CDR2 is SYGVKD. The CDR3 runs 14 residues. V shed 2 bases and J 2 bases; nucleotides not matched to a gene: 1. In DNA form, the CDR3 reads TGTGCCATCAGTGAGGGACAGGGCAACTATGGCTACACCTTC. Encoded protein: CAISEGQGNYGYTF.

This clone was recorded only once. V gene TRBV29-1 combines with J gene TRBJ2-5; 10 positions match TRBD1. The V and J ends lost 4 bases and 6 bases, in that order; junction bases with no gene match: 5. Germline assignment: CDR1 SQVTM and CDR2 ANQGSEA. This CDR3 is built from 13 residues. CDR3 region: CSVGDRGSKTQYF. Here the CDR3 DNA reads TGCAGCGTTGGGGACAGGGGATCGAAGACCCAGTACTTC.

Remarks on this clone: A junction boundary mismatches the germline segment, possibly from a read error. V and J are TRBV6-4 and TRBJ2-6, with a weak D call TRBD1 (5 bases). CDR1 is MRHNA, CDR2 SNTAGT, per germline. The CDR3 runs to 14 residues. CDR3 nucleotides: TGTGCCAGCAGTGGGAGCGCTGGGGCCAACGGCCTGACTTTC. This codes for CASSGSAGANGLTF.

This clone appeared once. This chain connects TRBV2 to TRBJ1-6, with D unresolved. Trimming pared 3 bases from V and 5 bases from J, leaving 14 bases between. Germline lookup yields CDR1 SNHLY and CDR2 FYNNEI. CDR3 length: 16 amino acids. CDR3 sequence: CASSEWLGADNSPLHF. The CDR3 DNA reads as TGTGCCAGCAGTGAGTGGCTGGGAGCGGATAATTCACCCCTCCACTTT.

This clone has a handful of counts. One end of the junction fails to match germline, which may point to a read error. V gene TRBV4-3 combines with J gene TRBJ2-6, with D tentatively TRBD1 (5 bases). Germline-derived CDR1 and CDR2 are LGHNA and YSLEER. CDR3 length: 16 amino acids. The CDR3 region is CASSQDFSSGANGLTF. The DNA of the CDR3 is TGCGCCAGCAGCCAAGACTTTTCCTCTGGGGCCAACGGCCTGACTTTC.

This clone was picked up a small number of times. The CDR3 region is CASSPRQTVSGNTIYF. The CDR3 coding sequence is TGTGCCAGCAGCCCCCGACAGACCGTCTCTGGAAACACCATATATTTT. The V gene is TRBV7-2, the J gene TRBJ1-3; perhaps TRBD1 as D (5 bases). The germline V gene has CDR1 SGHTA and CDR2 FQGNSA. This CDR3 contains 16 residues. V gave up 5 bases and J gave up 0 bases, with 14 bases separating them.

In the case of this clone: One junction end disagrees with the germline gene, perhaps due to a read error. The chain links TRBV9 to TRBJ1-1, with 9 bases identical to TRBD1. The CDR3 length is 14 residues. In germline, CDR1 is SGDLS, CDR2 YYNGEE. The CDR3 DNA reads as TGTGCCGGCAGCACCCGACAGGGGGTGGCTGAAGCTTTCTTT. As protein: CAGSTRQGVAEAFF.

The V call is TRBV11-2, the J call TRBJ1-1, with D possibly TRBD1 on 5 matching bases. There are 16 residues in the CDR3. Germline loops: CDR1 SGHAT, CDR2 FQNNGV. Trimming removed 1 base from V and 7 bases from J, with 19 bases in between. The CDR3 sequence is CASSLVAGMYGSEAFF. The CDR3 DNA sequence: TGTGCCAGCAGCTTAGTGGCAGGGATGTATGGCAGTGAAGCTTTCTTT.

This clone was seen a few times. The chain uses TRBV7-9 and TRBJ1-1, with D perhaps TRBD1 (6 bases). From germline, CDR1 is SEHNR and CDR2 FQNEAQ (reference sequence). This CDR3 comprises 13 residues. V dropped 8 bases and J dropped 3 bases, with 13 bases sitting between them. CDR3 nucleotide sequence: TGTGCCAGCCCCCTAGAGGGGGACACTGAAGCTTTCTTT. Amino acid sequence: CASPLEGDTEAFF.

V usage is TRBV11-2 and J usage is TRBJ1-4, with D hard to call. Germline V CDR1 and CDR2: SGHAT, FQNNGV. The V and J ends lost 3 bases and 2 bases respectively, with 7 bases between them. CDR3 length equals 14 residues. This chain's CDR3 is CASSFQSTNEKLFF. The CDR3 bases are TGTGCCAGCAGCTTTCAGTCCACTAATGAAAAACTGTTTTTT.